The present TCR beta chain was sequenced within a study of blood T cell repertoires in COVID-19. About the study: T cells, B-cell-depleted T cells, or PBMCs provided the cDNA or gDNA that served as material.

How the authors handled the data: Reference gene primer amplification gave estimated nucleated cell counts. TCRdb keeps only in-frame clones here, not all; method: immunoSEQ multiplex PCR. V, J and clone size were drawn from that table, and D and trimming were deduced from the DNA. The sample includes around 130,000 clones, about 86% of them seen just once. This clone was counted a single time. Participants were aged 18 to 89 years from around 25 US areas. Clinical history reported by participants formed the basis on which cohorts were assigned. V shed 0 bases, J shed 4 bases, and the junction held 14 bases outside the gene matches. This CDR3 region has 18 residues. Germline V gives CDR1 SGHNT, CDR2 YYREEE (reference sequence).

Sample: PBMCs or T cells enriched from blood (not recorded which). The source is a man aged 40-55 years with acute COVID-19. The V gene is TRBV5-4, the J gene TRBJ1-2; the match to TRBD1 covers 8 bases. The CDR3 DNA is TGTGCCAGCAGCTTGGCAGGGGGCCCCCCTACCTCGGGCTATGGCTACACCTTC. Protein: CASSLAGGPPTSGYGYTF.